These T cell receptor beta chains were read from a single sample in a study of blood T cell repertoires in COVID-19. The data were produced by immunoSEQ multiplex PCR, yet TCRdb's version contains in-frame clones alone and is incomplete. The sample lists about 300,000 clones; roughly 89% were seen once. Sequencing was performed on peripheral blood. These receptor sequences come from a woman aged 25 to 39 with COVID-19, enrolled during active disease. Both conserved end residues are part of each CDR3. D genes are given only for firm matches. Some rows have no size entry. The others give once, few or many, or a class for an expanded clone.

v_call	j_call	d_call	clone_size	cdr3_aa	cdr3_nt
TRBV7-8	TRBJ1-2	.	.	CASTPRGGRNSYYGYTF	TGTGCCAGCACCCCGAGGGGGGGGCGAAACTCTTACTATGGCTACACCTTC
TRBV6-4	TRBJ1-6	TRBD1	once	CASSEQGKASPLHF	TGTGCCAGCAGTGAACAGGGGAAGGCATCACCCCTCCACTTT
TRBV3-1/TRBV3-2	TRBJ1-6	TRBD1	.	CASSLRDRDSPLHF	TGTGCCAGCAGCCTCCGGGACAGGGATTCACCCCTCCACTTT
TRBV3-1/TRBV3-2	TRBJ2-1	TRBD1	.	CASSQDRGQSEQFF	TGTGCCAGCAGCCAAGATAGGGGGCAAAGTGAGCAGTTCTTC
TRBV15	TRBJ1-4	.	few	CATSRPLGGGNEKLFF	TGTGCCACCAGCAGACCCCTAGGGGGGGGGAATGAAAAACTGTTTTTT
TRBV10-3	TRBJ1-6	.	few	CAISAGDVSYNSPLHF	TGTGCCATCAGTGCGGGGGATGTTTCCTATAATTCACCCCTCCACTTT
TRBV28	TRBJ2-4	.	.	CASRGARPKNIQYF	TGTGCCAGCAGGGGGGCGAGGCCCAAAAACATTCAGTACTTC
TRBV10-3	TRBJ1-4	.	few	CAISDEGGYEKLFF	TGTGCCATCAGTGATGAGGGGGGGTATGAAAAACTGTTTTTT
TRBV3-1/TRBV3-2	TRBJ2-1	TRBD2	.	CASSQDRRGGIYNEQFF	TGTGCCAGCAGCCAAGATCGGCGGGGGGGGATATACAATGAGCAGTTCTTC
TRBV4-2	TRBJ2-3	.	.	CASSRSEGAPGTQYF	TGTGCCAGCAGCCGGTCGGAGGGGGCGCCTGGTACGCAGTATTTT
TRBV4-1	TRBJ2-4	TRBD1	.	CASSQDPGTGFGRAKNIQYF	TGCGCCAGCAGCCAAGACCCCGGGACAGGGTTTGGTCGGGCCAAAAACATTCAGTACTTC
TRBV19	TRBJ2-7	TRBD1	.	CASSITGASYEQYF	TGTGCCAGTAGTATTACAGGGGCCTCCTACGAGCAGTACTTC
TRBV29-1	TRBJ1-2	TRBD1	once	CSVLGQGSYTF	TGCAGCGTCCTCGGACAGGGCAGCTACACCTTC
TRBV2	TRBJ1-2	TRBD1	.	CASSERGRGPVNYGYTF	TGTGCCAGCAGTGAAAGGGGCAGGGGGCCTGTTAACTATGGCTACACCTTC
TRBV10-1	TRBJ2-7	.	once	CASRPGHQTHGYEQYF	TGCGCCAGCAGGCCGGGACACCAGACTCACGGATACGAGCAGTACTTC
TRBV5-1	TRBJ1-5	.	.	CASSPGKGRGYSNQPQHF	TGCGCCAGCAGCCCCGGGAAGGGGAGGGGATATAGCAATCAGCCCCAGCATTTT
TRBV13	TRBJ1-3	TRBD1	.	CASSLGPDRGSGNTIYF	TGTGCCAGCAGCTTAGGGCCGGACAGGGGAAGTGGAAACACCATATATTTT
TRBV2	TRBJ2-1	TRBD2	.	CASSEARGGNEQFF	TGTGCCAGCAGTGAAGCACGGGGGGGCAATGAGCAGTTCTTC
TRBV28	TRBJ2-7	TRBD1	.	CASSGPGTGGYEQYF	TGTGCCAGCAGTGGTCCCGGGACAGGGGGCTACGAGCAGTACTTC
TRBV13	TRBJ2-1	TRBD2	.	CASSSASGEVFYNEQFF	TGTGCCAGCAGCTCAGCTAGCGGGGAGGTCTTTTACAATGAGCAGTTCTTC
TRBV6-5	TRBJ2-7	.	.	CASSYAWGRAYEQYF	TGTGCCAGCAGTTACGCTTGGGGCAGGGCTTACGAGCAGTACTTC
TRBV7-9	TRBJ2-4	TRBD2	.	CASSLVSGLGGRQNIQYF	TGTGCCAGCAGCTTAGTCTCCGGCTTGGGGGGGAGACAAAACATTCAGTACTTC
TRBV7-2	TRBJ2-5	.	once	CASSLTPQETQYF	TGTGCCAGCAGCTTAACACCGCAAGAGACCCAGTACTTC
TRBV2	TRBJ2-5	TRBD2	.	CASCGGGRTQYF	TGTGCCAGCTGCGGGGGGGGTCGGACCCAGTACTTC
TRBV10-3	TRBJ1-5	.	.	CAARGGGISNQPQHF	TGTGCCGCCCGGGGAGGGGGTATAAGCAATCAGCCCCAGCATTTT
TRBV18	TRBJ1-1	.	.	CASSPGGAGRGTEAFF	TGTGCCAGCTCACCTGGGGGGGCAGGCCGTGGAACTGAAGCTTTCTTT
TRBV5-3	TRBJ2-7	.	.	CARSSPTFTYEQYF	TGTGCCAGAAGCTCGCCGACATTCACCTACGAGCAGTACTTC
TRBV27	TRBJ1-6	TRBD1	.	CASRLRDQGGLRIPLHF	TGTGCCAGCAGACTACGGGATCAGGGGGGCCTCCGGATACCCCTCCACTTT
TRBV27	TRBJ1-5	.	once	CASGIRGGGQPQHF	TGTGCCAGCGGAATAAGGGGGGGAGGACAGCCCCAGCATTTT
TRBV24-1	TRBJ2-1	TRBD2	.	CATRTSGADEQFF	TGTGCCACCAGAACTAGCGGGGCGGATGAGCAGTTCTTC
TRBV27	TRBJ2-3	TRBD1	.	CASSLVGTGDFITDTQYF	TGTGCCAGCAGTTTAGTCGGGACAGGAGATTTCATTACAGATACGCAGTATTTT
TRBV29-1	TRBJ1-1	TRBD1	few	CSTDTLRGTGRTEAFF	TGCAGCACCGATACCTTGAGGGGGACAGGGAGGACTGAAGCTTTCTTT
TRBV27	TRBJ1-1	.	.	CASSGNTEAFF	TGTGCCAGCTCGGGGAACACTGAAGCTTTCTTT
TRBV4-1	TRBJ1-5	TRBD1	.	CASSHDRAQPQHF	TGCGCCAGCAGCCATGACAGGGCGCAGCCCCAGCATTTT
TRBV3-1/TRBV3-2	TRBJ2-5	TRBD2	once	CASSPHLGTSGGIKTQYF	TGTGCCAGCAGCCCTCACTTAGGGACTAGCGGGGGGATAAAGACCCAGTACTTC
TRBV7-2	TRBJ1-2	.	few	CASSLRLGGVDYTF	TGTGCCAGCAGCTTAAGATTGGGAGGGGTTGACTACACCTTC
TRBV10-3	TRBJ2-7	TRBD2	.	CATIEDSGSSYEQYF	TGTGCCACGATCGAGGACAGCGGGAGCTCCTACGAGCAGTACTTC
TRBV14	TRBJ2-1	.	.	CASSPENSYNEQFF	TGTGCCAGCAGCCCCGAGAATTCCTACAATGAGCAGTTCTTC
TRBV4-1	TRBJ1-1	TRBD1	.	CASSQGQGAGGTEAFF	TGCGCCAGCAGCCAGGGACAGGGGGCAGGAGGAACTGAAGCTTTCTTT
TRBV24-1	TRBJ2-2	TRBD2	.	CATSDLADNTGELFF	TGTGCCACCAGTGATCTAGCGGACAACACCGGGGAGCTGTTTTTT
TRBV6-5	TRBJ1-1	.	.	CASSSQPRIGTEAFF	TGTGCCAGCAGTTCCCAACCACGAATCGGCACTGAAGCTTTCTTT
TRBV25-1	TRBJ1-2	.	few	CASSGLYGYGYTF	TGTGCCAGCAGTGGGCTTTATGGCTATGGCTACACCTTC
TRBV24-1	TRBJ2-5	TRBD1	.	CATSDRYHRDRGQETQYF	TGTGCCACCAGTGATCGCTATCACCGGGACAGGGGGCAAGAGACCCAGTACTTC
TRBV7-2	TRBJ2-3	TRBD2	.	CASSLGLAGGTDTQYF	TGTGCCAGCAGCTTAGGGCTAGCGGGGGGCACAGATACGCAGTATTTT
TRBV5-4	TRBJ2-1	TRBD2	.	CASSLARGGGANEQFF	TGTGCCAGCAGCTTGGCCCGGGGCGGGGGGGCCAATGAGCAGTTCTTC
TRBV27	TRBJ1-2	TRBD1	.	CASSHQQGAGGYTF	TGTGCCAGCAGTCATCAACAGGGGGCTGGAGGCTACACCTTC
TRBV27	TRBJ1-4	.	.	CASAFLGGLDEKLFF	TGTGCCAGCGCCTTCCTAGGGGGTCTCGATGAAAAACTGTTTTTT
TRBV24-1	TRBJ2-2	TRBD1	once	CATSDPRTGDPGELFF	TGTGCCACCAGTGACCCCAGGACAGGGGATCCCGGGGAGCTGTTTTTT
TRBV7-9	TRBJ1-5	.	.	CASSHSEGNQPQHF	TGTGCCAGCAGCCATTCGGAGGGCAATCAGCCCCAGCATTTT
TRBV7-9	TRBJ1-1	.	.	CASSLGLGEAFF	TGTGCCAGCAGCTTAGGACTAGGTGAAGCTTTCTTT
TRBV19	TRBJ1-2	.	.	CASSIGQGLGYTF	TGTGCCAGTAGTATAGGTCAGGGGCTCGGCTACACCTTC
TRBV18	TRBJ2-6	.	.	CASSPSAGFPGANVLTF	TGTGCCAGCTCACCAAGCGCGGGATTCCCTGGGGCCAACGTCCTGACTTTC
TRBV18	TRBJ2-2	.	.	CASSPDRIHRELFF	TGTGCCAGCTCACCGGACAGAATTCACCGGGAGCTGTTTTTT
TRBV4-1	TRBJ2-3	TRBD2	.	CASSQRLAGGNGDTQYF	TGCGCCAGCAGCCAAAGACTAGCGGGGGGGAATGGAGATACGCAGTATTTT
TRBV28	TRBJ2-5	TRBD2	.	CASSRGGPQETQYF	TGTGCCAGCAGTCGCGGGGGTCCTCAAGAGACCCAGTACTTC
TRBV5-4	TRBJ1-2	.	once	CASSPRGGTYGYTF	TGTGCCAGCAGCCCGCGGGGGGGGACCTATGGCTACACCTTC